This TCR beta chain came from a study of shared clonotypes between healthy human individuals. Study-wide results and limits: It was expected that sequencing depth would affect clonotype sharing among donors. Memory subsets had estimated richness that was generally smaller than that of naive subsets.

All donors qualified as healthy HIV-negative adults and had experienced no recent acute infections or vaccinations. Trimming removed 4 bases from V and 3 bases from J, with 10 bases in between. The CDR3 runs to 12 residues. The germline gives CDR1 GTSNPN, CDR2 SVGIG (reference sequence). The authors distributed each subset's genomic DNA evenly over several immunoSEQ plates. Here immunoSEQ multiplex PCR was the method, and the copy in TCRdb shows in-frame clones only, minus some. The data contain over a million clones, approximately 80% of them singletons. About this clone itself: What it binds is not known.

This chain connects TRBV30 to TRBJ2-7, with D possibly matching TRBD1 (6 bases). The TCR originated in a man younger than 35 in good health. Some clones in this sample may be carry-over from other donors' samples. Sequenced material: memory CD4+ T cells from PBMCs. Subset given: CD45RA-negative fraction. CDR3 loop: CAWTGTHYEQYF. DNA for the CDR3: TGTGCCTGGACGGGGACACACTACGAGCAGTACTTC.